The 21 T cell receptor beta chains below were found in one sample sequenced in a study of blood T cell repertoires in COVID-19. The table came from immunoSEQ multiplex PCR; TCRdb's copy has only in-frame clones and leaves some out. The table shows about 53,000 clones, with around 86% occurring only once. The sequenced material came from peripheral blood. The receptors originated from a man older than 75 with acute or convalescent COVID-19.

This clone was counted once. The chain recombines TRBV5-1 with TRBJ2-7, with 8 nucleotides matching TRBD2. The CDR3 runs 20 residues. Per germline, CDR1 SGHRS and CDR2 YFSETQ. V lost 0 bases, J lost 0 bases, and 17 bases stayed unmatched. CDR3 coding DNA: TGCGCCAGCAGCTTGGATATGTCAAGCGGGGGTTTCCCAAACTCCTACGAGCAGTACTTC. Translating gives CASSLDMSSGGFPNSYEQYF.

This clone was counted a single time. The V call is TRBV6-5, the J call TRBJ2-3; 7 bases line up with TRBD2. CDR1 is MNHEY, CDR2 SVGAGI, per germline. The J segment lost 4 bases and the V segment lost 6 bases, leaving 7 bases of the junction unmatched. The CDR3 totals 14 residues. The chain's CDR3 is CASRSISGADTQYF. CDR3 sequence (DNA): TGTGCCAGCAGGTCAATAAGCGGGGCAGATACGCAGTATTTT.

This chain connects TRBV7-2 to TRBJ2-3; TRBD1 matches 7 bases. Germline V gene data show CDR1 as SGHTA and CDR2 as FQGNSA. The CDR3 covers 15 residues. J lost 1 base, V lost 5 bases, and 6 bases had no gene match. This chain's CDR3 is CASSPRQGRTDTQYF. The DNA for the CDR3 is TGTGCCAGCAGCCCGAGACAGGGCCGCACAGATACGCAGTATTTT.

This rearrangement joins TRBV11-2 to TRBJ2-1; 8 nucleotides align to TRBD1. Losses at the gene ends were 5 bases for V and 3 bases for J; bases not matched to a gene: 6. The CDR3 is 15 amino acids. The germline V gene has CDR1 SGHAT and CDR2 FQNNGV. The CDR3 region is CASSQGQDIYNEQFF. The CDR3 coding sequence is TGTGCCAGCAGCCAGGGACAGGACATCTACAATGAGCAGTTCTTC.

This clone was seen a few times. CDR3 loop: CASSTKQGANEAFF. Here the CDR3 DNA reads TGTGCCAGCTCCACCAAACAGGGGGCTAATGAAGCTTTCTTT. The chain uses TRBV18 and TRBJ1-1; 9 nucleotides line up with TRBD1. The V gene's germline CDR1 is KGHSH and CDR2 LQKENI. The CDR3 loop spans 14 amino acids. V was clipped by 6 bases and J by 7 bases; unmatched bases: 9.

This sequence joins TRBV15 and TRBJ1-4, with D possibly TRBD1 on 6 matching bases. The CDR3 has 15 residues. Germline assignment: CDR1 LNHNV and CDR2 YYDKDF (reference sequence). V lost 0 bases and J lost 4, with 9 bases in between. DNA of the CDR3: TGTGCCACCAGCAGAGATAACAGGGTTAATGAAAAACTGTTTTTT. It specifies CATSRDNRVNEKLFF.

The chain is built from TRBV3-1 (or the pseudogene TRBV3-2) and TRBJ2-5; D is uncertain. V was shortened by 1 base and J by 6 bases, with 15 bases between the two germline ends. The CDR3 is 15 amino acids. Per germline, CDR1 LGHDT and CDR2 YNNKEL (reference sequence). CDR3 bases: TGTGCCAGCAGCCAAGGGGCAGCTGCAAGAAAGACCCAGTACTTC. Translation: CASSQGAAARKTQYF.

This sequence joins TRBV7-6 and TRBJ2-2; D not certain. The V gene's germline CDR1 is SGHVS and CDR2 FNYEAQ. V lost 6 bases to trimming and J lost 0 bases, with 5 bases between them. The CDR3 runs 13 residues. The CDR3 loop reads CASSYSNTGELFF. The DNA of the CDR3 is TGTGCCAGCAGTTATTCGAACACCGGGGAGCTGTTTTTT.

This clone was seen only a few times. One junction end disagrees with the germline gene, perhaps due to a read error. The rearrangement uses TRBV11-2 and TRBJ1-6; D is unclear. CDR1 is SGHAT, CDR2 FQNNGV, per germline. There are 15 residues in the CDR3. CDR3 in amino acids: CASRLGSGSNSPLHF. The CDR3 coding sequence is TGTGCCAGCAGATTAGGGAGTGGCTCAAATTCACCCCTCCACTTT.

The gene calls are TRBV7-8 and TRBJ1-5; 8 positions match TRBD1. J was trimmed by 6 bases and V by 3 bases; bases with no gene match: 10. This CDR3 contains 16 residues. CDR1 is SGHVS, CDR2 FQNEAQ, per germline. This CDR3 reads CASSFRASGGGQPQHF. The CDR3 nucleotides read TGTGCCAGCAGCTTCAGAGCCTCAGGGGGCGGTCAGCCCCAGCATTTT.

A word on this clone: Mismatch with germline at one junction end may stem from a read error. The V and J genes are TRBV7-7 and TRBJ2-5; 7 bases align to TRBD1. Germline V gives CDR1 SSHAT, CDR2 FNYEAQ (reference sequence). This CDR3 comprises 14 residues. CDR3 DNA: TGTGCTAGCACGACCTTACAGGGGAGTGGGACCCAGTACTTC. Its translation is CASTTLQGSGTQYF.

The chain carries TRBV29-1 and TRBJ1-1; TRBD1 is a possible D gene (5 bases). V was pared by 4 bases and J by 0 bases, with 9 bases between. Germline V gene sequence: CDR1 SQVTM, CDR2 ANQGSEA. The CDR3 runs 13 residues. The CDR3 DNA reads as TGCAGCGTTGTCAGACAGCTGAACACTGAAGCTTTCTTT. Translating it yields CSVVRQLNTEAFF.

The chain combines TRBV12-3 or TRBV12-4 with TRBJ1-1, with D possibly matching TRBD1 (5 bases). Trimming pared 6 bases from V and 5 bases from J, leaving 7 bases between. This CDR3 has 11 amino acids. This CDR3 reads CASRGGTEAFF. The CDR3 coding sequence is TGTGCCAGCAGGGGGGGGACTGAAGCTTTCTTT.

The V call is TRBV12-3 or TRBV12-4, the J call TRBJ1-1; no firm D call. The CDR3 is 13 amino acids. V was trimmed by 11 bases and J by 1 base, leaving 14 bases between them. The CDR3 nucleotides read TGTGCCTGCACCCCCCCATCGAACACTGAAGCTTTCTTT. The encoded protein is CACTPPSNTEAFF.

The chain links TRBV25-1 to TRBJ2-3; possibly TRBD1 for D (7 bases). The germline V gene encodes CDR1 MGHDK and CDR2 SYGVNS. This CDR3 is built from 14 residues. V shed 6 bases and J shed 7 bases, with 17 bases lying between them. Here the CDR3 DNA reads TGTGCCAGCAGGGAGGGACAGCCCCCATATACGCAGTATTTT. This codes for CASREGQPPYTQYF.

The chain couples TRBV11-2 to TRBJ2-7; 7 nucleotides agree with TRBD2. From germline, CDR1 is SGHAT and CDR2 FQNNGV. This CDR3 has 14 residues. V was clipped by 3 bases and J by 6 bases; unmatched bases: 8. CDR3 residues: CASSLEAGRGEQYF. Here the CDR3 DNA reads TGTGCCAGCAGCTTGGAGGCAGGGAGGGGCGAGCAGTACTTC.

V gene TRBV9 combines with J gene TRBJ1-1, with D possibly TRBD1 on 6 matching bases. The CDR3 extends over 17 amino acids. CDR1 SGDLS and CDR2 YYNGEE come from the germline V gene. Trimming cost V 0 bases and J 1 base, with 16 bases left between them. Here the CDR3 reads CASSVVARGHTNTEAFF. The DNA for the CDR3 is TGTGCCAGCAGCGTAGTGGCCCGGGGACACACGAACACTGAAGCTTTCTTT. Drawing the rest from reference TRBV9 and TRBJ1-1, the complete variable domain is DSGVTQTPKHLITATGQRVTLRCSPRSGDLSVYWYQQSLDQGLQFLIQYYNGEERAKGNILERFSAQQFPDLHSELNLSSLELGDSALYFCASSVVARGHTNTEAFFGQGTRLTVV.

The V gene is TRBV7-9, the J gene TRBJ1-2, with D tentatively TRBD1 (6 bases). Per the germline V gene, CDR1 is SEHNR and CDR2 is FQNEAQ (reference sequence). V lost 2 bases, J lost 4 bases, and 14 bases lay in between. The CDR3 is 15 residues long. CDR3 protein: CASSLPAGASYGYTF. CDR3 sequence (DNA): TGTGCCAGCAGCTTACCAGCAGGGGCGAGCTATGGCTACACCTTC.

The chain has TRBV7-2 and TRBJ2-6; perhaps TRBD1 as D (5 bases). V was pared by 5 bases and J by 1 base, with 12 bases between. Germline CDR1 SGHTA, CDR2 FQGNSA. This CDR3 contains 16 residues. The CDR3 sequence: CASSLGPGSGANVLTF. The CDR3 nucleotides read TGTGCCAGCAGCCTAGGCCCAGGGTCTGGGGCCAACGTCCTGACTTTC.

In its sample, this clone was seen a few times. The V and J genes are TRBV14 and TRBJ2-7; no clear D. There are 12 residues in the CDR3. The ends were cut back, 1 base at V and 3 bases at J, with 4 bases in the middle. Germline V gene sequence: CDR1 SGHDN, CDR2 FVKESK. The DNA of the CDR3 is TGTGCCAGCAGCCAAGCAGACTACGAGCAGTACTTC. Translated: CASSQADYEQYF.

V usage is TRBV14 and J usage is TRBJ1-1, with D possibly being TRBD1 (6 bases). This CDR3 has 14 residues. Trimming removed 3 bases from V and 4 bases from J, with 12 bases in between. Germline V gene sequence: CDR1 SGHDN, CDR2 FVKESK. CDR3 loop: CASSHLQGSTEAFF. CDR3 coding DNA: TGTGCCAGCAGCCACCTGCAGGGGTCCACTGAAGCTTTCTTT. The whole variable domain, remainder taken from reference TRBV14 and TRBJ1-1, is EAGVTQFPSHSVIEKGQTVTLRCDPISGHDNLYWYRRVMGKEIKFLLHFVKESKQDESGMPNNRFLAERTGGTYSTLKVQPAELEDSGVYFCASSHLQGSTEAFFGQGTRLTVV.